This TCR beta chain was captured in a study of OX40 agonist ivuxolimab in advanced cancers. The CDR3 consists of 16 residues. The V gene lost 2 bases and the J gene lost 1 base, with 14 bases spanning the gap. The V gene's germline CDR1 is SGHTA and CDR2 FQGNSA. Only in-frame clones appear in the TCRdb table, and some are missing; sequencing was by immunoSEQ multiplex PCR. The repertoire has 99,000 or so clones, around 90% of them found once; the top ten carry roughly 0.31%. The sample in question was CD4+ or CD8+ T cells sorted from blood, obtained in a trial of the OX40 agonist ivuxolimab. This TCR was recovered from an adult with an advanced solid tumor such as melanoma, head and neck, liver or kidney cancer. This chain links TRBV7-2 with TRBJ2-5, with D possibly matching TRBD2 (6 bases). The CDR3 sequence: CASSLSGAGLQETQYF. DNA of the CDR3: TGTGCCAGCAGCTTATCAGGAGCGGGCCTCCAAGAGACCCAGTACTTC.